Included here is one TCR beta chain sequence, with context. In the authors' methods: Estimation of nucleated cell counts relied on the amplification of reference gene primers. Produced via immunoSEQ multiplex PCR; TCRdb's table is partial and in-frame only. That table gives V, J and clone size, and the DNA gave D and trimming. The sample includes 220,000 or so clones, about 93% seen only once; the top ten take 0.65% to 0.85%. This sample stems from a study of blood T cell repertoires in COVID-19. Study-wide background: COVID-19 samples, acute and convalescent, were from the United States, Italy and Spain. T cells, B-cell-depleted T cells, or PBMCs supplied cDNA or gDNA.

The junction had 9 bases not matched to a gene; V was cut back by 2 bases and J by 6 bases. The CDR3 spans 15 residues. CDR1 and CDR2 from the germline V gene are SGHRS and YFSETQ. The chain has TRBV5-1 and TRBJ2-7, with 9 bases fitting TRBD2. Specimen: peripheral blood. This sequence originates from a man aged 60 to 69 with COVID-19, enrolled during active disease. CDR3 amino acids: CASSFRYGTSSEQYF. CDR3 coding DNA: TGCGCCAGCAGCTTTAGGTACGGGACTAGCAGCGAGCAGTACTTC.